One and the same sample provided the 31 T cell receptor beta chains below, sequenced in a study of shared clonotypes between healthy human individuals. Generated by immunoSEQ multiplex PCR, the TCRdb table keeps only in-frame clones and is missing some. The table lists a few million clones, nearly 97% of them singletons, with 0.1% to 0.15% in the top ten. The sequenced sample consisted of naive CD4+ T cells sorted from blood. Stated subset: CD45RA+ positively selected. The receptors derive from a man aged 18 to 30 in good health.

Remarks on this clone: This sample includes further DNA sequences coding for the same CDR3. CDR3 sequence reads: CASSIPGQGGYEQYF. CDR3 DNA sequence: TGTGCCAGCAGCATACCGGGACAGGGAGGCTACGAGCAGTACTTC. This chain connects TRBV7-2 to TRBJ2-7; TRBD1 aligns across 9 bases. CDR3 length equals 15 residues. Germline trimming cut 5 bases from V and 3 bases from J; bases unmatched to any gene: 8. The germline V gene encodes CDR1 SGHTA and CDR2 FQGNSA.

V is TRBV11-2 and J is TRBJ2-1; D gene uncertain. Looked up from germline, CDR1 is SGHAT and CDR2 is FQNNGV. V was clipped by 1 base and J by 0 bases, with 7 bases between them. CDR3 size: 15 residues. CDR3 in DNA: TGTGCCAGCAGCTTAGGGATTAGCTCCTACAATGAGCAGTTCTTC. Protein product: CASSLGISSYNEQFF.

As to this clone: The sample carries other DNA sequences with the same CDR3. CDR3 DNA sequence: TGTGCCAGCAGCGAGGACAGGGCGCAAGAGACCCAGTACTTC. Protein product: CASSEDRAQETQYF. The chain combines TRBV2 with TRBJ2-5; 8 bases match TRBD1. CDR3 length: 14 residues. Trimming removed 6 bases from V and 2 bases from J; junction bases left unmatched: 5. Germline CDR1 is SNHLY and CDR2 is FYNNEI.

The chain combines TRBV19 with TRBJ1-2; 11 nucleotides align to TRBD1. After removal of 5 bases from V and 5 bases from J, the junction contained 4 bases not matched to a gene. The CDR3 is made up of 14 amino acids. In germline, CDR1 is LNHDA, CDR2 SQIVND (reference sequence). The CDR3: CASSPRDRGYGYTF. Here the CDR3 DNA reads TGTGCCAGTAGTCCTCGGGACAGGGGGTATGGCTACACCTTC.

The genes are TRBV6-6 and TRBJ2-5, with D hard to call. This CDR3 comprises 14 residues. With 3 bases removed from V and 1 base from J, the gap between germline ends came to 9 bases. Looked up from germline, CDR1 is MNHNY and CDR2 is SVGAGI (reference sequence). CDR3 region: CASSYGPAQETQYF. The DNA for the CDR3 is TGTGCCAGCAGTTATGGCCCGGCCCAAGAGACCCAGTACTTC.

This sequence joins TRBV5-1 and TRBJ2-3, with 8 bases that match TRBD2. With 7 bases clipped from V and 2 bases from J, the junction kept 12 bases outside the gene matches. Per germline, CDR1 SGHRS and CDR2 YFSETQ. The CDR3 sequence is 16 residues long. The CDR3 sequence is CASSRFLAGNTDTQYF. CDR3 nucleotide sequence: TGCGCCAGCTCTCGCTTTTTAGCGGGGAACACAGATACGCAGTATTTT.

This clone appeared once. Here the CDR3 reads CAWRRTANTEAFF. The CDR3 coding sequence is TGTGCCTGGAGACGGACAGCGAACACTGAAGCTTTCTTT. The V call is TRBV30, the J call TRBJ1-1; tentatively, D is TRBD1 (6 bases). The CDR3 loop spans 13 amino acids. Trimming removed 3 bases from V and 1 base from J, with 9 bases in between. CDR1 GTSNPN and CDR2 SVGIG come from the germline V gene (reference sequence).

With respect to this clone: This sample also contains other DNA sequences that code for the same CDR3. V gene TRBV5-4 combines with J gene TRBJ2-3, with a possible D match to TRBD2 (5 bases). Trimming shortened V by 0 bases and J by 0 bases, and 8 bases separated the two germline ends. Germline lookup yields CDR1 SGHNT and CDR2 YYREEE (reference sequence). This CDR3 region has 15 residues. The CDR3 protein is CASSLASGSTDTQYF. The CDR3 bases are TGTGCCAGCAGCTTGGCAAGCGGTAGCACAGATACGCAGTATTTT.

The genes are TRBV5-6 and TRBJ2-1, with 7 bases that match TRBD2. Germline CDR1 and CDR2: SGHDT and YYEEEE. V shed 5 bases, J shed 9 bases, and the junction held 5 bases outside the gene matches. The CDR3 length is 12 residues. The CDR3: CASSGSSGEQFF. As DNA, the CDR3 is TGTGCCAGCAGTGGTTCTAGCGGTGAGCAGTTCTTC.

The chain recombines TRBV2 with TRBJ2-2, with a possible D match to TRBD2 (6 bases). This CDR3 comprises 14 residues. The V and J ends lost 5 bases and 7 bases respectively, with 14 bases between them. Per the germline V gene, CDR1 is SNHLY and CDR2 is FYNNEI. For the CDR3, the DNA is TGTGCCAGCAGTTTTTGGGGGGTCAGCGGGGAGCTGTTTTTT. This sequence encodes CASSFWGVSGELFF.

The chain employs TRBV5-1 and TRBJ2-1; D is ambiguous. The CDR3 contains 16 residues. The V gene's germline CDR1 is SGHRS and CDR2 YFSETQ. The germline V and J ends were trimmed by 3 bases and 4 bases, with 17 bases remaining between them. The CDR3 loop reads CASSSLTGPLYNEQFF. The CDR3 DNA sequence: TGCGCCAGCAGCTCCCTGACGGGTCCCCTGTACAATGAGCAGTTCTTC.

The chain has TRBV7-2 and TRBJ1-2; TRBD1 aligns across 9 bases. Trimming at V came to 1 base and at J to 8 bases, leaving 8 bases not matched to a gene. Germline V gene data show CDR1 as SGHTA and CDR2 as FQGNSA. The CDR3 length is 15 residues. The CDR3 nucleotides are TGTGCCAGCAGCTTAGACGGGACAGGGTCTGGGGGCTACACCTTC. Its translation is CASSLDGTGSGGYTF.

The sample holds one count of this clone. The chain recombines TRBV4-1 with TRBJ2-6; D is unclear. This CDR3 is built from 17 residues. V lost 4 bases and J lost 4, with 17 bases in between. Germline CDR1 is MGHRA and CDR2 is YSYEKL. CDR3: CASSLLTSTEGANVLTF. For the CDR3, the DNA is TGCGCCAGCAGCCTACTGACATCTACGGAAGGGGCCAACGTCCTGACTTTC.

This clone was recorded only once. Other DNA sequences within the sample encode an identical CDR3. CDR3 sequence reads: CAWSVGQGADTQYF. CDR3 sequence (DNA): TGTGCCTGGAGTGTAGGGCAGGGAGCAGATACGCAGTATTTT. This rearrangement joins TRBV30 to TRBJ2-3; the D call may be TRBD1 or TRBD2 (5 bases each). Germline-derived CDR1 and CDR2 are GTSNPN and SVGIG (reference sequence). The CDR3 covers 14 residues. The germline V and J ends were trimmed by 0 bases and 4 bases, with 11 bases remaining between them.

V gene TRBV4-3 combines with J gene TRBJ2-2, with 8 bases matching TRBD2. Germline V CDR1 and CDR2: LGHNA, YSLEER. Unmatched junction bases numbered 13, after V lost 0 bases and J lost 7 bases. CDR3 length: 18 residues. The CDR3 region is CASSQEPGGGRFIGELFF. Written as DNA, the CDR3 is TGCGCCAGCAGCCAAGAACCCGGCGGCGGGAGGTTTATCGGGGAGCTGTTTTTT.

Here the CDR3 DNA reads TGCGCCAGCAGCTTGTCTCAAACCTACGAGCAGTACTTC. Protein sequence: CASSLSQTYEQYF. The rearrangement uses TRBV5-1 and TRBJ2-7; D unresolved. Germline V CDR1 and CDR2: SGHRS, YFSETQ. Trimming removed 1 base from V and 2 bases from J, with 7 bases in between. The CDR3 has 13 residues.

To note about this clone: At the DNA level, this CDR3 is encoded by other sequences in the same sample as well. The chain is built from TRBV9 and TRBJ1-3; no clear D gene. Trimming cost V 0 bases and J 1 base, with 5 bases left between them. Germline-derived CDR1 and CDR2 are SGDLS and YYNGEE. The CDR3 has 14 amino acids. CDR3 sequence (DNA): TGTGCCAGCAGCGTAGGCAGTTCTGGAAACACCATATATTTT. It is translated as CASSVGSSGNTIYF.

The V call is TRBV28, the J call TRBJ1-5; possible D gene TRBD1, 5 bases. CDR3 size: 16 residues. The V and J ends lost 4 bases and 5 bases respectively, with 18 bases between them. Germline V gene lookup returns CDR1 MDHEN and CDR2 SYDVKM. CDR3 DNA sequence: TGTGCCAGCAGTTCATCGGAGGGCAGGGTTTATCAGCCCCAGCATTTT. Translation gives CASSSSEGRVYQPQHF.

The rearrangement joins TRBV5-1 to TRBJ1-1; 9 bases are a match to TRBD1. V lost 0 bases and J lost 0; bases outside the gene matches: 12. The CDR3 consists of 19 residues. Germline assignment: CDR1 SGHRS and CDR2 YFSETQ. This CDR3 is CASSLGGTGNYLMNTEAFF. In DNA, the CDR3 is TGCGCCAGCAGCTTGGGCGGGACAGGGAACTACCTTATGAACACTGAAGCTTTCTTT.

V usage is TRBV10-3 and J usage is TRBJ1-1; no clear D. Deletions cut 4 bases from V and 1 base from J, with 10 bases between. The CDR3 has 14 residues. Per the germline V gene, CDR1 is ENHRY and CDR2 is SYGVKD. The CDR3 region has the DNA TGTGCCATCAGTGCCGGACGGCAGAACACTGAAGCTTTCTTT. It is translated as CAISAGRQNTEAFF.

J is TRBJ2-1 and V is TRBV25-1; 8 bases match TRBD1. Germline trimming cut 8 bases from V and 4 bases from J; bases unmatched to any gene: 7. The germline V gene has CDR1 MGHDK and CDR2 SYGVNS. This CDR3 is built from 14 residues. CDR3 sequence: CASHPGGLYNEQFF. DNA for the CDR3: TGTGCCAGCCATCCAGGGGGCTTGTACAATGAGCAGTTCTTC.

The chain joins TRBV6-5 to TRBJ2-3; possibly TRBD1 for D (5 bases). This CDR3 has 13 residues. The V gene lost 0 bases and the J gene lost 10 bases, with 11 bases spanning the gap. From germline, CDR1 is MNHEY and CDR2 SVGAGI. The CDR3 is CASSYSDSDSQYF. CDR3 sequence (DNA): TGTGCCAGCAGTTACTCCGACAGCGACTCGCAGTATTTT.

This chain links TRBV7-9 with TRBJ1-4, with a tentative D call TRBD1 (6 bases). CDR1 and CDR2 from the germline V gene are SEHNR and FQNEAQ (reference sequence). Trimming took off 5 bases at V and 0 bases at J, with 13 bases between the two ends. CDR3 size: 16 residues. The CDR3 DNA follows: TGTGCCAGCAGCCCTTTTCGACAGGCAACTAATGAAAAACTGTTTTTT. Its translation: CASSPFRQATNEKLFF.

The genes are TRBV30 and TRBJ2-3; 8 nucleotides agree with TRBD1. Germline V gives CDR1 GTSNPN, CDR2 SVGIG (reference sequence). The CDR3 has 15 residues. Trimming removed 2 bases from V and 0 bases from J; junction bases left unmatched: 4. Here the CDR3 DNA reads TGTGCCTGGAGTCACGGACAGGGCAGCACAGATACGCAGTATTTT. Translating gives CAWSHGQGSTDTQYF. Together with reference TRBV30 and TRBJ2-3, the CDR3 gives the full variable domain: SQTIHQWPATLVQPVGSPLSLECTVEGTSNPNLYWYRQAAGRGLQLLFYSVGIGQISSEVPQNLSASRPQDRQFILSSKKLLLSDSGFYLCAWSHGQGSTDTQYFGPGTRLTVL.

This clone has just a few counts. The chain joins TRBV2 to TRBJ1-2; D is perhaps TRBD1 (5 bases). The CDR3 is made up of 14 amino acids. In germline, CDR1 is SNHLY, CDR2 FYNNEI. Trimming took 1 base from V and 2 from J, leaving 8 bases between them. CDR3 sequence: CASSEDGANYGYTF. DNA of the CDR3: TGTGCCAGCAGTGAAGACGGGGCCAACTATGGCTACACCTTC.

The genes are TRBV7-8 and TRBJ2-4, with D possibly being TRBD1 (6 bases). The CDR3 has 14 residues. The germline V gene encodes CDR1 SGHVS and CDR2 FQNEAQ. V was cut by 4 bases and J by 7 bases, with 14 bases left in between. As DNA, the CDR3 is TGTGCCAGCAGCTCCCCCTCACAGGGTAACATTCAGTACTTC. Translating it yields CASSSPSQGNIQYF.

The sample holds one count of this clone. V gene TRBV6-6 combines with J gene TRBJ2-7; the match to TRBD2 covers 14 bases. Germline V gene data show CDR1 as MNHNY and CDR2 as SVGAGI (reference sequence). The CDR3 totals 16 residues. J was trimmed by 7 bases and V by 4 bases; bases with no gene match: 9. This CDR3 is CASSFTGLAGVGEQYF. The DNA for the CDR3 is TGTGCCAGCAGTTTTACGGGACTAGCGGGAGTAGGAGAGCAGTACTTC.

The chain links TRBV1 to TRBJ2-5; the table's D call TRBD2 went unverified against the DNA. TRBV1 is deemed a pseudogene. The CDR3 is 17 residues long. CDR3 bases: TGCACCAGCAACCGGGGTAGCGGGACGGAGGAAAAGGCGACCCAGTACTTC. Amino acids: CTSNRGSGTEEKATQYF.

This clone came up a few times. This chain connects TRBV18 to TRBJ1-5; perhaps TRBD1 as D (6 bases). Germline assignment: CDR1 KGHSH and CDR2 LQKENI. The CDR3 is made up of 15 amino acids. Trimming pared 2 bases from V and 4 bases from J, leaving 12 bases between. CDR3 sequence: CASSPTATGNQPQHF. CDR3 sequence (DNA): TGTGCCAGCTCACCAACAGCCACAGGGAATCAGCCCCAGCATTTT.

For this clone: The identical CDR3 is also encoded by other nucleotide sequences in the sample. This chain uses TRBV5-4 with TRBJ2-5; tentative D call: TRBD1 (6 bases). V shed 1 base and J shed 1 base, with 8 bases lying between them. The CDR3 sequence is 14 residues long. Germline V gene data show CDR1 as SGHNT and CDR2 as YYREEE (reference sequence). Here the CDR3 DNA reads TGTGCCAGCAGCTTGAAGGACAGCCAAGAGACCCAGTACTTC. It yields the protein CASSLKDSQETQYF.

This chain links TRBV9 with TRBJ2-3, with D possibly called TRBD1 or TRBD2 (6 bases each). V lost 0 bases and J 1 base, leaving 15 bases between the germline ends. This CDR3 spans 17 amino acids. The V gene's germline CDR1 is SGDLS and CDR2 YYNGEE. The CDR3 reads CASSVAEGGLGTDTQYF. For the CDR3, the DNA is TGTGCCAGCAGCGTAGCCGAAGGGGGGCTAGGCACAGATACGCAGTATTTT.